This is a list of T cell receptor beta chains from one sample in a study of beta chain features in type 1 diabetes. Profiling relied on immunoSEQ multiplex PCR, and the TCRdb table lists in-frame clones only, not all of them. The sample holds hundreds of thousands of clones; roughly an eighth are singletons and the top ten take approximately 0.011%. The sequenced sample consisted of naive CD4+ T cells from blood. The receptors originated from a woman between 18 and 29 years old with type 1 diabetes. Both conserved end residues are part of each CDR3. Fields, in order: D gene, J gene, clone size, V gene, CDR3 protein, CDR3 DNA. The D gene is left open where the match is weak. Some rows have no size entry. The others give once, few or many, or a class for an expanded clone.

d_gene: TRBD1
j_gene: TRBJ2-7
abundance: NA
v_gene: TRBV12-5
CDR3aa: CASGPGQTYEQYF
CDR3nt: TGTGCTAGTGGTCCGGGACAGACCTACGAGCAGTACTTC

d_gene: NA
j_gene: TRBJ2-5
abundance: NA
v_gene: TRBV7-3
CDR3aa: CASSFSTKETQYF
CDR3nt: TGTGCCAGCAGCTTCTCTACCAAAGAGACCCAGTACTTC

d_gene: NA
j_gene: TRBJ2-4
abundance: NA
v_gene: TRBV19
CDR3aa: CASSRTGTSPAKNIQYF
CDR3nt: TGTGCCAGTAGTAGAACCGGGACATCCCCAGCCAAAAACATTCAGTACTTC

d_gene: TRBD2
j_gene: TRBJ2-7
abundance: NA
v_gene: TRBV30
CDR3aa: CAWSNRRTSGSSFYEQYF
CDR3nt: TGTGCCTGGAGTAACCGCCGGACTAGCGGGAGTTCCTTCTACGAGCAGTACTTC

d_gene: TRBD1
j_gene: TRBJ2-7
abundance: few
v_gene: TRBV2
CDR3aa: CASTRQGVEQYF
CDR3nt: TGTGCCAGCACTAGACAGGGCGTCGAGCAGTACTTC

d_gene: TRBD2
j_gene: TRBJ2-1
abundance: NA
v_gene: TRBV28
CDR3aa: CASSFLRLAGVGNEQFF
CDR3nt: TGTGCCAGCAGTTTCCTCAGACTAGCGGGAGTGGGCAATGAGCAGTTCTTC

d_gene: TRBD1
j_gene: TRBJ1-1
abundance: NA
v_gene: TRBV7-3
CDR3aa: CASSFDGQGPGFF
CDR3nt: TGTGCCAGCAGCTTTGACGGACAGGGTCCGGGTTTCTTT

d_gene: NA
j_gene: TRBJ2-7
abundance: few
v_gene: TRBV2
CDR3aa: CASSGKGTPLSYEQYF
CDR3nt: TGTGCCAGCAGTGGAAAGGGGACACCTCTCTCCTACGAGCAGTACTTC

d_gene: NA
j_gene: TRBJ1-5
abundance: NA
v_gene: TRBV7-9
CDR3aa: CASSLKGVGQPQHF
CDR3nt: TGTGCCAGCAGCTTAAAGGGGGTGGGTCAGCCCCAGCATTTT

d_gene: NA
j_gene: TRBJ2-5
abundance: NA
v_gene: TRBV19
CDR3aa: CASGTKETQYF
CDR3nt: TGTGCCAGCGGGACAAAAGAGACCCAGTACTTC

d_gene: NA
j_gene: TRBJ1-2
abundance: NA
v_gene: TRBV4-3
CDR3aa: CASSQVSNYGYTF
CDR3nt: TGCGCCAGCAGCCAAGTGTCAAACTATGGCTACACCTTC

d_gene: NA
j_gene: TRBJ1-4
abundance: NA
v_gene: TRBV20-1
CDR3aa: CRGGGSEKLFF
CDR3nt: TGCAGGGGCGGAGGGAGTGAAAAACTGTTTTTT

d_gene: NA
j_gene: TRBJ1-1
abundance: NA
v_gene: TRBV4-3
CDR3aa: CASREGLGGTEAFF
CDR3nt: TGCGCCAGCAGAGAGGGGCTAGGGGGCACTGAAGCTTTCTTT

d_gene: NA
j_gene: TRBJ2-1
abundance: NA
v_gene: TRBV5-1
CDR3aa: CASSLAGYSNEQFF
CDR3nt: TGCGCCAGCAGCTTGGCCGGCTACAGCAATGAGCAGTTCTTC

d_gene: NA
j_gene: TRBJ1-2
abundance: NA
v_gene: TRBV18
CDR3aa: CASSPADPPREGYTF
CDR3nt: TGTGCCAGCTCACCGGCAGATCCTCCGCGGGAGGGCTACACCTTC

d_gene: NA
j_gene: TRBJ1-1
abundance: NA
v_gene: TRBV5-6
CDR3aa: CASRPTANTEAFF
CDR3nt: TGTGCCAGCAGACCGACAGCTAACACTGAAGCTTTCTTT

d_gene: TRBD2
j_gene: TRBJ2-3
abundance: NA
v_gene: TRBV7-2
CDR3aa: CASSRGLAGARDTQYF
CDR3nt: TGTGCCAGCAGCCGAGGACTAGCGGGAGCACGTGATACGCAGTATTTT

d_gene: NA
j_gene: TRBJ2-1
abundance: few
v_gene: TRBV4-3
CDR3aa: CASSHDRDINNEQFF
CDR3nt: TGCGCCAGCAGCCATGACCGGGACATCAACAATGAGCAGTTCTTC

d_gene: TRBD2
j_gene: TRBJ2-1
abundance: NA
v_gene: TRBV6-6
CDR3aa: CASSYPSGINEQFF
CDR3nt: TGTGCCAGCAGTTACCCAAGCGGGATCAATGAGCAGTTCTTC

d_gene: NA
j_gene: TRBJ2-5
abundance: few
v_gene: TRBV28
CDR3aa: CASSSLGGETQYF
CDR3nt: TGTGCCAGCAGTTCACTAGGGGGAGAGACCCAGTACTTC

d_gene: NA
j_gene: TRBJ2-7
abundance: NA
v_gene: TRBV2
CDR3aa: CASSDWRGQPYEQYF
CDR3nt: TGTGCCAGCAGTGACTGGAGGGGCCAACCCTACGAGCAGTACTTC

d_gene: NA
j_gene: TRBJ2-1
abundance: NA
v_gene: TRBV7-2
CDR3aa: CASSLVVQKDEQFF
CDR3nt: TGTGCCAGCAGCTTAGTGGTGCAGAAAGATGAGCAGTTCTTC

d_gene: TRBD2
j_gene: TRBJ2-1
abundance: NA
v_gene: TRBV2
CDR3aa: CASSAQRGYNEQFF
CDR3nt: TGTGCCAGCAGTGCCCAGCGGGGGTACAATGAGCAGTTCTTC

d_gene: TRBD1
j_gene: TRBJ1-1
abundance: NA
v_gene: TRBV29-1
CDR3aa: CSARPGQEAFF
CDR3nt: TGCAGCGCGAGGCCGGGACAGGAAGCTTTCTTT

d_gene: TRBD1
j_gene: TRBJ1-2
abundance: few
v_gene: TRBV28
CDR3aa: CASRTGSRYGYTF
CDR3nt: TGTGCCAGCAGGACAGGGTCCCGCTATGGCTACACCTTC

d_gene: NA
j_gene: TRBJ2-7
abundance: few
v_gene: TRBV7-2
CDR3aa: CASSSGQNYEQYF
CDR3nt: TGTGCCAGCAGCTCAGGACAGAACTACGAGCAGTACTTC

d_gene: NA
j_gene: TRBJ1-2
abundance: NA
v_gene: TRBV4-3
CDR3aa: CASSQGEGNYGYTF
CDR3nt: TGCGCCAGCAGCCAAGGGGAGGGCAACTATGGCTACACCTTC

d_gene: TRBD2
j_gene: TRBJ2-7
abundance: few
v_gene: TRBV4-3
CDR3aa: CASSQGGGLAGAYEQYF
CDR3nt: TGCGCCAGCAGCCAAGGGGGAGGACTAGCGGGAGCCTACGAGCAGTACTTC

d_gene: TRBD1
j_gene: TRBJ1-5
abundance: few
v_gene: TRBV11-2
CDR3aa: CASGTGGDQPQHF
CDR3nt: TGTGCCAGCGGGACAGGAGGGGACCAGCCCCAGCATTTT

d_gene: NA
j_gene: TRBJ2-7
abundance: few
v_gene: TRBV4-3
CDR3aa: CASSQDVTGSYEQYF
CDR3nt: TGCGCCAGCAGCCAAGATGTGACGGGATCCTACGAGCAGTACTTC

d_gene: NA
j_gene: TRBJ2-3
abundance: few
v_gene: TRBV6-1
CDR3aa: CASSLTSPSTDTQYF
CDR3nt: TGTGCCAGCAGCCTTACGAGTCCCAGCACAGATACGCAGTATTTT

d_gene: TRBD1
j_gene: TRBJ1-2
abundance: NA
v_gene: TRBV7-9
CDR3aa: CASSTGARGGYTF
CDR3nt: TGTGCCAGCAGTACAGGGGCCCGTGGGGGCTACACCTTC

d_gene: NA
j_gene: TRBJ2-5
abundance: few
v_gene: TRBV15
CDR3aa: CATSRDRGQETQYF
CDR3nt: TGTGCCACCAGCAGAGATAGGGGACAAGAGACCCAGTACTTC

d_gene: TRBD1
j_gene: TRBJ1-5
abundance: few
v_gene: TRBV19
CDR3aa: CASSTQGASNQPQHF
CDR3nt: TGTGCCAGTAGTACTCAGGGGGCGAGCAATCAGCCCCAGCATTTT

d_gene: TRBD1
j_gene: TRBJ2-5
abundance: few
v_gene: TRBV6-5
CDR3aa: CASSLGQIQETQYF
CDR3nt: TGTGCCAGCAGTCTGGGACAGATACAAGAGACCCAGTACTTC

d_gene: NA
j_gene: TRBJ2-6
abundance: NA
v_gene: TRBV5-6
CDR3aa: CASSLEPSGANVLTF
CDR3nt: TGTGCCAGCAGCTTGGAGCCATCTGGGGCCAACGTCCTGACTTTC